The 32 T cell receptor beta chains reported below all come from one sample, sequenced in a study of blood T cell repertoires in COVID-19. Sequencing was performed with immunoSEQ multiplex PCR; in TCRdb, only in-frame clones are kept and a portion is missing. The sample has about 270,000 clones; roughly 90% are singletons. The source material was PBMCs or T cells enriched from blood (not recorded which). These receptors were obtained from a woman between 45 and 65 years old who had recovered from COVID-19.

The rearrangement joins TRBV28 to TRBJ1-2; the D is unclear. CDR3 length equals 13 residues. Germline CDR1 and CDR2: MDHEN and SYDVKM. Trimming cost V 6 bases and J 9 bases, with 17 bases left between them. The CDR3 reads CASRSLPMMSYTF. For the CDR3, the DNA is TGTGCCAGCAGGTCCCTACCGATGATGAGCTACACCTTC.

V gene TRBV6-5 combines with J gene TRBJ1-1; tentative D call: TRBD1 (5 bases). In germline, CDR1 is MNHEY, CDR2 SVGAGI. The CDR3 runs to 15 residues. With 6 bases removed from V and 1 base from J, the gap between germline ends came to 15 bases. The CDR3 is CASRRSSTGNTEAFF. CDR3 sequence (DNA): TGTGCCAGCAGACGATCTAGTACAGGGAACACTGAAGCTTTCTTT.

This chain uses TRBV27 with TRBJ2-3; 14 bases are shared with TRBD2. J lost 3 bases, V lost 5 bases, and 10 bases had no gene match. Germline CDR1 and CDR2: MNHEY and SMNVEV (reference sequence). The CDR3 totals 18 residues. This CDR3 is CASSPLTSGRAATDTQYF. The CDR3 DNA is TGTGCCAGCAGTCCACTGACTAGCGGGAGGGCCGCTACAGATACGCAGTATTTT.

The chain uses TRBV7-9 and TRBJ2-3; D unresolved. The CDR3 has 13 residues. Germline V gene lookup returns CDR1 SEHNR and CDR2 FQNEAQ (reference sequence). V was pared by 6 bases and J by 8 bases, with 15 bases between. The CDR3 DNA is TGTGCCAGCAGTCCGACTTCGATCGGTACGCAGTATTTT. This translates into CASSPTSIGTQYF.

The chain combines TRBV28 with TRBJ1-1; 12 bases line up with TRBD1. Per germline, CDR1 MDHEN and CDR2 SYDVKM. V lost 5 bases and J lost 3; bases outside the gene matches: 10. The CDR3 has 17 residues. CDR3 loop: CASSPRKGQGAHTEAFF. CDR3 DNA sequence: TGTGCCAGCAGTCCCCGAAAGGGACAGGGGGCACACACTGAAGCTTTCTTT.

V and J are TRBV18 and TRBJ2-5; TRBD1 matches at 7 bases. From germline, CDR1 is KGHSH and CDR2 LQKENI. The CDR3 is made up of 14 amino acids. V was pared by 1 base and J by 5 bases, with 4 bases of the junction left unmatched. The CDR3, as DNA: TGTGCCAGCTCACCACAAAAGGGGGCCGAGACCCAGTACTTC. Protein: CASSPQKGAETQYF.

This chain joins TRBV7-9 and TRBJ2-5, with D possibly TRBD2 on 5 matching bases. There are 17 residues in the CDR3. The V end lost 2 bases, the J end lost 2 bases, and 18 bases lay between the germline ends. Per the germline V gene, CDR1 is SEHNR and CDR2 is FQNEAQ (reference sequence). CDR3 DNA sequence: TGTGCCAGCAGCTTACAGGCCCCCGGAGGTGGGCAAGAGACCCAGTACTTC. Translated, it gives CASSLQAPGGGQETQYF.

For this clone: Distinct nucleotide sequences in the sample also encode this CDR3. This chain connects TRBV18 to TRBJ1-5; 9 nucleotides line up with TRBD1. After removal of 2 bases from V and 5 bases from J, the junction contained 1 base not matched to a gene. The CDR3 is made up of 14 amino acids. CDR1 and CDR2 from the germline V gene are KGHSH and LQKENI. CDR3 coding DNA: TGTGCCAGCTCACCAGGACAGGGGCATCAGCCCCAGCATTTT. This codes for CASSPGQGHQPQHF.

The V gene is TRBV4-3, the J gene TRBJ1-5; D not resolved. This CDR3 spans 15 amino acids. In germline, CDR1 is LGHNA, CDR2 YSLEER. The V end was cut by 0 bases, the J end by 7 bases, with 13 bases between. The CDR3 DNA is TGCGCCAGCAGCCAAGATCCGGGATTGAGGCAGCCCCAGCATTTT. Its translation is CASSQDPGLRQPQHF.

The count of this clone is one. The chain carries TRBV27 and TRBJ2-3; no reliable D call. Germline V lookup: CDR1 MNHEY, CDR2 SMNVEV (reference sequence). V lost 7 bases and J 3 bases, leaving 17 bases between the germline ends. This CDR3 contains 15 residues. The CDR3 sequence is CASTAPGRVTDTQYF. The CDR3 DNA sequence: TGTGCCAGCACGGCGCCTGGGCGAGTGACAGATACGCAGTATTTT.

This clone has only one observation. This rearrangement joins TRBV7-3 to TRBJ1-1; no clear D gene. CDR1 SGHTA and CDR2 FQGTGA come from the germline V gene. V was pared by 6 bases and J by 4 bases, with 15 bases between. The CDR3 extends over 14 amino acids. CDR3 residues: CASSSGSRGTEAFF. CDR3 sequence (DNA): TGTGCCAGCAGTTCCGGGTCCCGGGGCACTGAAGCTTTCTTT.

This chain links TRBV18 with TRBJ1-1; 8 nucleotides line up with TRBD1. The CDR3 length is 14 residues. The germline CDR1 and CDR2 sequences are KGHSH and LQKENI. Unmatched junction bases numbered 6, after V lost 4 bases and J lost 5 bases. As DNA, the CDR3 is TGTGCCAGCTCACGAGACACAGGGGGGACTGAAGCTTTCTTT. Amino acids: CASSRDTGGTEAFF.

The rearrangement uses TRBV15 and TRBJ1-5; tentative D call: TRBD1 (6 bases). Germline V gives CDR1 LNHNV, CDR2 YYDKDF (reference sequence). V was cut by 0 bases and J by 0 bases, with 15 bases left in between. The CDR3 covers 18 residues. This CDR3 is CATSREGRTAYSNQPQHF. CDR3 coding DNA: TGTGCCACCAGCAGAGAGGGCCGGACAGCTTATAGCAATCAGCCCCAGCATTTT. The full variable domain, with the rest looked up from reference TRBV15 and TRBJ1-5, is DAMVIQNPRYQVTQFGKPVTLSCSQTLNHNVMYWYQQKSSQAPKLLFHYYDKDFNNEADTPDNFQSRRPNTSFCFLDIRSPGLGDTAMYLCATSREGRTAYSNQPQHFGDGTRLSIL.

The V and J genes are TRBV5-1 and TRBJ1-1; D call uncertain. Trimming removed 2 bases at V and 0 bases at J, with 5 bases between. The CDR3 has 13 amino acids. The germline V gene has CDR1 SGHRS and CDR2 YFSETQ. CDR3 region: CASSFILNTEAFF. CDR3 nucleotide sequence: TGCGCCAGCAGCTTTATTTTGAACACTGAAGCTTTCTTT. Filled out from reference TRBV5-1 and TRBJ1-1, the complete variable domain reads KAGVTQTPRYLIKTRGQQVTLSCSPISGHRSVSWYQQTPGQGLQFLFEYFSETQRNKGNFPGRFSGRQFSNSRSEMNVSTLELGDSALYLCASSFILNTEAFFGQGTRLTVV.

V usage is TRBV7-9 and J usage is TRBJ1-2; 7 nucleotides match TRBD1. V was pared by 6 bases and J by 6 bases, with 10 bases of the junction left unmatched. CDR1 and CDR2 from the germline V gene are SEHNR and FQNEAQ (reference sequence). The CDR3 runs 14 residues. CDR3 sequence: CASSRIQGTHGYTF. CDR3 DNA: TGTGCCAGCAGTCGTATACAGGGGACTCATGGCTACACCTTC. The complete variable domain, with remaining parts taken from reference TRBV7-9 and TRBJ1-2, reads DTGVSQNPRHKITKRGQNVTFRCDPISEHNRLYWYRQTLGQGPEFLTYFQNEAQLEKSRLLSDRFSAERPKGSFSTLEIQRTEQGDSAMYLCASSRIQGTHGYTFGSGTRLTVV.

The chain links TRBV5-5 to TRBJ2-1; 9 nucleotides line up with TRBD2. CDR3 size: 15 residues. Trimming at V came to 2 bases and at J to 4 bases, leaving 4 bases not matched to a gene. CDR1 and CDR2 (germline): SGHKS, YYEKEE (reference sequence). CDR3 amino acids: CASSFSGGIYNEQFF. CDR3 in DNA: TGTGCCAGCAGCTTCAGCGGGGGGATTTACAATGAGCAGTTCTTC. The variable domain in full, completed from reference TRBV5-5 and TRBJ2-1, reads DAGVTQSPTHLIKTRGQQVTLRCSPISGHKSVSWYQQVLGQGPQFIFQYYEKEERGRGNFPDRFSARQFPNYSSELNVNALLLGDSALYLCASSFSGGIYNEQFFGPGTRLTVL.

The rearrangement links TRBV2 to TRBJ1-2; D not certain. The germline V gene has CDR1 SNHLY and CDR2 FYNNEI. Trimming cost V 3 bases and J 4 bases, with 15 bases left between them. The CDR3 loop spans 15 amino acids. CDR3 residues: CASSEYSDKRYGYTF. The CDR3 DNA reads as TGTGCCAGCAGTGAGTATAGTGACAAACGCTATGGCTACACCTTC. The full variable domain, in which reference TRBV2 and TRBJ1-2 provide the parts outside the CDR3, is EPEVTQTPSHQVTQMGQEVILRCVPISNHLYFYWYRQILGQKVEFLVSFYNNEISEKSEIFDDQFSVERPDGSNFTLKIRSTKLEDSAMYFCASSEYSDKRYGYTFGSGTRLTVV.

The chain employs TRBV4-3 and TRBJ1-3; D unresolved. Trimming shortened V by 0 bases and J by 4 bases, and 10 bases separated the two germline ends. This CDR3 is built from 15 residues. In germline, CDR1 is LGHNA, CDR2 YSLEER. The chain's CDR3 is CASSQESHSGNTIYF. CDR3 nucleotides: TGCGCCAGCAGCCAAGAATCCCACAGCGGAAACACCATATATTTT.

This chain links TRBV7-2 with TRBJ1-2; possible D gene TRBD1, 5 bases. Germline CDR1 reads SGHTA; CDR2 reads FQGNSA. The V end was cut by 6 bases, the J end by 7 bases, with 24 bases between. CDR3 length: 16 amino acids. CDR3 residues: CASSSTGTFPEGGYTF. CDR3 nucleotides: TGTGCCAGCAGTTCGACCGGGACTTTTCCTGAGGGTGGCTACACCTTC.

V usage is TRBV28 and J usage is TRBJ2-2; 10 bases agree with TRBD2. Per germline, CDR1 MDHEN and CDR2 SYDVKM. Trimming took 6 bases from V and 3 from J; bases not matched to a gene: 13. The CDR3 covers 18 residues. CDR3 in amino acids: CASSFPPAGTSDTGELFF. CDR3 DNA sequence: TGTGCCAGCAGCTTCCCCCCCGCCGGGACTAGCGACACCGGGGAGCTGTTTTTT.

V is TRBV10-2 and J is TRBJ1-1; a weak D match, TRBD1 (5 bases). The CDR3 runs 12 residues. With 9 bases removed from V and 7 bases from J, the gap between germline ends came to 15 bases. Germline V lookup: CDR1 WSHSY, CDR2 SAAADI. CDR3 sequence reads: CASGSSGNEAFF. The CDR3 region has the DNA TGCGCCAGTGGAAGCTCAGGGAATGAAGCTTTCTTT.

The chain employs TRBV7-9 and TRBJ1-6, with D possibly matching TRBD1 (6 bases). The V gene's germline CDR1 is SEHNR and CDR2 FQNEAQ (reference sequence). The CDR3 has 15 residues. Trimming took off 2 bases at V and 5 bases at J, with 10 bases between the two ends. CDR3 coding DNA: TGTGCCAGCAGCTTACCGGACAGAAATAATTCACCCCTCCACTTT. Translation: CASSLPDRNNSPLHF.

The V call is TRBV18, the J call TRBJ2-1, with 12 bases matching TRBD2. The ends lost 4 bases at V and 9 bases at J; junction bases unmatched: 4. Germline V gives CDR1 KGHSH, CDR2 LQKENI. The CDR3 has 14 residues. CDR3 region: CASSLGLAGSEQFF. The CDR3 DNA sequence: TGTGCCAGCTCACTCGGACTAGCGGGATCTGAGCAGTTCTTC.

The chain uses TRBV5-4 and TRBJ2-2; D uncertain. In germline, CDR1 is SGHNT, CDR2 YYREEE (reference sequence). This CDR3 region has 14 residues. Trimming stripped 0 bases from V and 4 bases from J, with 7 bases between. The CDR3 nucleotides read TGTGCCAGCAGCTTGGGCGGAACCACCGGGGAGCTGTTTTTT. The encoded protein is CASSLGGTTGELFF.

The rearrangement uses TRBV30 and TRBJ2-1, with unresolved D. The V gene lost 2 bases and the J gene lost 2 bases, with 10 bases spanning the gap. CDR3 length equals 14 residues. Germline V gene lookup returns CDR1 GTSNPN and CDR2 SVGIG (reference sequence). The CDR3 DNA follows: TGTGCCTGGAGTTACCGGGTACCCTACAATGAGCAGTTCTTC. This gives the protein CAWSYRVPYNEQFF. Supplemented by reference TRBV30 and TRBJ2-1, the full variable domain reads SQTIHQWPATLVQPVGSPLSLECTVEGTSNPNLYWYRQAAGRGLQLLFYSVGIGQISSEVPQNLSASRPQDRQFILSSKKLLLSDSGFYLCAWSYRVPYNEQFFGPGTRLTVL.

The chain combines TRBV6-2 or TRBV6-3 with TRBJ2-1, with TRBD2 matching over 9 bases. J was trimmed by 6 bases and V by 2 bases; bases with no gene match: 14. The germline V gene encodes CDR1 MNHEY and CDR2 SVGEGT. This CDR3 spans 18 amino acids. The DNA of the CDR3 is TGTGCCAGCAGTTACGGGCTAGCGGGAAGAACTATGGTCAATGAGCAGTTCTTC. This encodes CASSYGLAGRTMVNEQFF.

This clone was seen a few times. J is TRBJ2-5 and V is TRBV14; TRBD2 matches 7 bases. Germline CDR1 is SGHDN and CDR2 is FVKESK. The CDR3 spans 14 residues. With V trimmed by 0 bases and J by 5 bases, 3 bases remained unmatched. In nucleotides, the CDR3 is TGTGCCAGCAGCCAAGATATGGGAGGGGAGACCCAGTACTTC. This codes for CASSQDMGGETQYF.

The J gene is TRBJ2-7, the V gene TRBV7-2, with TRBD2 matching 9 bases. Germline V gives CDR1 SGHTA, CDR2 FQGNSA. The V segment lost 7 bases and the J segment 4 bases; nucleotides outside the gene matches: 8. This CDR3 has 14 residues. Here the CDR3 reads CASKLLAGGYEQYF. The CDR3 coding sequence is TGTGCCAGCAAGCTACTAGCGGGTGGTTACGAGCAGTACTTC.

J is TRBJ2-5 and V is TRBV2; 11 bases are shared with TRBD2. The CDR3 consists of 17 residues. Germline-derived CDR1 and CDR2 are SNHLY and FYNNEI. The ends lost 1 base at V and 5 bases at J; junction bases unmatched: 9. This CDR3 reads CASSEGYSGRARETQYF. The DNA for the CDR3 is TGTGCCAGCAGTGAAGGGTATAGCGGGAGGGCCCGGGAGACCCAGTACTTC.

J is TRBJ2-5 and V is TRBV28, with 10 nucleotides matching TRBD1. CDR1 and CDR2 from the germline V gene are MDHEN and SYDVKM. This CDR3 spans 12 amino acids. Trimming took 10 bases from V and 3 from J; bases not matched to a gene: 2. In nucleotides, the CDR3 is TGTGCCACCGGGACAGGGGAAGAGACCCAGTACTTC. Protein product: CATGTGEETQYF.

V is TRBV28 and J is TRBJ2-3; TRBD2 matches at 9 bases. V lost 5 bases to trimming and J lost 4 bases; unmatched junction nucleotides: 16. This CDR3 region has 18 residues. Germline V lookup: CDR1 MDHEN, CDR2 SYDVKM. The CDR3 protein is CASSGRAGGPGVSDTQYF. Written as DNA, the CDR3 is TGTGCCAGCAGTGGCCGGGCGGGAGGGCCTGGGGTATCAGATACGCAGTATTTT.

The chain carries TRBV28 and TRBJ2-7; D is perhaps TRBD2 (5 bases). This CDR3 contains 12 residues. In germline, CDR1 is MDHEN, CDR2 SYDVKM. V was pared by 5 bases and J by 7 bases, with 12 bases between. CDR3: CASSPTRGEQYF. DNA for the CDR3: TGTGCCAGCAGTCCCACCCGCGGGGAGCAGTACTTC.